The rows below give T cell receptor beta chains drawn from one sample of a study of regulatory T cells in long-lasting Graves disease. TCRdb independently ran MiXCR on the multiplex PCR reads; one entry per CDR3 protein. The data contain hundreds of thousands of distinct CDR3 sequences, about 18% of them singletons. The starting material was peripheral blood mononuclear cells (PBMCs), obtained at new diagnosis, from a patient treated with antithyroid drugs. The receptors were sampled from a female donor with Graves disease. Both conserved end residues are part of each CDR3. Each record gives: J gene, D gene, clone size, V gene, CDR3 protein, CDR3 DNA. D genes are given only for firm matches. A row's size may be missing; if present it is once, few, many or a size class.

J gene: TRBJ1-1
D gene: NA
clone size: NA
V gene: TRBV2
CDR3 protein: CASSSAHTEAFF
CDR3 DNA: TGTGCCAGCAGTTCCGCCCACACTGAAGCTTTCTTT

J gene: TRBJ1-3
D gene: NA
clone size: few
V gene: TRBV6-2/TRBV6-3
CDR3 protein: CASSEHRDYTIYF
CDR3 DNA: TGTGCCAGCAGTGAACACAGGGATTACACCATATATTTT

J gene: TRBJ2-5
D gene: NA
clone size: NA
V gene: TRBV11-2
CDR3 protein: CASSLEFQVQETQYF
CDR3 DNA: TGTGCCAGCAGCTTAGAATTCCAGGTACAAGAGACCCAGTACTTC

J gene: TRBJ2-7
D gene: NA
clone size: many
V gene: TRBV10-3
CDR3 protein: CAISGPPSSYEQYF
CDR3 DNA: TGTGCCATCAGTGGGCCCCCCAGCTCCTACGAGCAGTACTTC

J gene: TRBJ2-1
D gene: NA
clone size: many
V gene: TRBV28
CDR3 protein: CASADLANSYNEQFF
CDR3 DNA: TGTGCCAGCGCGGATCTAGCGAACTCCTACAATGAGCAGTTCTTC

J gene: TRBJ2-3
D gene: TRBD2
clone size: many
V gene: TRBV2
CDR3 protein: CASSLGTSGRLSTDTQYF
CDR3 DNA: TGTGCCAGCAGCCTCGGGACTAGCGGGAGGCTTAGCACAGATACGCAGTATTTT

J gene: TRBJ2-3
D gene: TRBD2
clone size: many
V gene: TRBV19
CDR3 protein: CASRGLAGTDTQYF
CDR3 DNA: TGTGCCAGTAGAGGACTAGCGGGAACAGATACGCAGTATTTT

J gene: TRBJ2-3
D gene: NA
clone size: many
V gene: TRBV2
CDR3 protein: CASGGTKAGTDTQYF
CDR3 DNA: TGTGCCAGCGGGGGGACAAAGGCGGGCACAGATACGCAGTATTTT

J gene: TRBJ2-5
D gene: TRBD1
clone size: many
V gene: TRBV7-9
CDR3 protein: CASSQNRGTETQYF
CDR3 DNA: TGTGCCAGCAGCCAAAACAGGGGTACGGAGACCCAGTACTTC

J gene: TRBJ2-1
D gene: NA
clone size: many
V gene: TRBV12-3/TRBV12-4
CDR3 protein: CASSRPAGSDEQFF
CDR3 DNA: TGTGCCAGCAGCCGCCCGGCCGGGTCCGATGAGCAGTTCTTC

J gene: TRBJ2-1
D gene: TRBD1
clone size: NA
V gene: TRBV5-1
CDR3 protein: CASSLAQGETLEQFF
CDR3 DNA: TGCGCCAGCAGCTTGGCCCAGGGGGAGACTCTCGAGCAGTTCTTC

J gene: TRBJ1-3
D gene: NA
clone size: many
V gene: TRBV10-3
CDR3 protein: CAISDKNTIYF
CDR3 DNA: TGTGCCATCAGTGATAAGAACACCATATATTTT

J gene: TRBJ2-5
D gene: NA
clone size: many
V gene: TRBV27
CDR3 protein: CASSLGWGSQYF
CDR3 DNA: TGTGCCAGCAGTTTAGGGTGGGGGTCCCAGTACTTC

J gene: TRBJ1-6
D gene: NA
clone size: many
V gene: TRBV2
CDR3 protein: CASSERVGTTYSPLHF
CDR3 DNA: TGTGCCAGCAGTGAAAGAGTGGGGACGACTTATTCACCCCTCCACTTT

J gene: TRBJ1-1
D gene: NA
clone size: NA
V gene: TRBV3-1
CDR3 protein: CASSQDSGNTEAFF
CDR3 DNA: TGTGCCAGCAGCCAAGATTCGGGGAACACTGAAGCTTTCTTT

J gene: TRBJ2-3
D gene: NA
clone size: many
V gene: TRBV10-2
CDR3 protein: CASSGLGTDTQYF
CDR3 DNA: TGCGCCAGCAGCGGTCTAGGGACAGATACGCAGTATTTT